Given below is one TCR beta chain in context. No antigen is known for it. Base qualities were left out, and no much larger clone turns up one base away. The data are from a study of human T cells and chemical hapten exposure (dated by TCRdb to the early 2020s). Regarding the research as a whole: Libraries were pooled for sequencing, and per-sample TCR yields varied mainly because of small differences in library volumes within the pool. Each blood RNA sample was used to sequence both TCR alpha and TCR beta chains. Peripheral blood TCR repertoire changes were tracked in vivo in alopecia patients during primary and secondary sensitization to the hapten diphenylcyclopropenone (DPC). Study-level results and caveats: The number of TCRs above 1 in 1000 frequency did not change with DPC sensitization; there was no evidence of global repertoire structure alterations. Repeated subsampling changed both the strength of the expansion versus patch-test correlation and the threshold at which the correlation became significant.

During library preparation, unique molecular identifiers were attached to individual cDNA molecules so that TCRs could be counted quantitatively and reproducibly. In the source study's methods: Samples had a median of roughly 98,000 TCRs, with a range from about 23,224 to 750,000. The Decombinator software suite was used to annotate V, J and CDR3 in the TCR reads. For the PS versus PT1 abundance plots, all samples were subsampled to the same number of TCRs (28,000). Expanded TCRs were defined as absent before sensitization and observed at least eight times at the 2-week time point. Through fastp at Q25 and MiXCR, TCRdb rebuilt clones from the public reads, retaining in-frame beta chains. Identical CDR3 proteins give one entry, which carries the most common genes and DNA. These V and J calls derive from TCRdb rather than the authors' analysis. The sample table contains roughly 3,100 distinct CDR3 sequences; only one count was recorded for roughly 50% of them. The ten largest clones add up to approximately 10% of the sample.

The CDR3 sequence holds 14 residues, the cysteine and phenylalanine included. Only CDR3 DNA remains: 42 bases, in frame from the first base. CDR1 SGDLS and CDR2 YYNGEE were looked up in the germline V gene. At the junction V is shortened by 0 bases and J by 2 bases, with 8 bases in between. Total RNA was extracted from unfractionated whole blood that had been collected in Tempus Blood RNA tubes. The chain was built from TRBV9 and TRBJ2-5; too little of a D gene remains to name it. The sequence came from a human donor who had alopecia or was a healthy volunteer (not recorded which). Some clones in this sample may be carry-over from other donors' samples. This table probably holds off-target reads from a library built for another chain. The source material was whole blood. The CDR3 in this case is CASSVGGAQETQYF. The DNA sequence is given as TGTGCCAGCAGCGTAGGCGGAGCGCAAGAGACCCAGTACTTC.